This T cell receptor (beta chain) was observed in a study of T cells in Graves' hyperthyroidism and ophthalmopathy. Whole-study results and caveats: Ophthalmopathy stood apart from stable hyperthyroidism in a 13 V-J model.

Trimming took off 1 base at V and 6 bases at J, with 11 bases between the two ends. The CDR3 runs to 13 residues. Per the germline V gene, CDR1 is SGHNT and CDR2 is YYREEE (reference sequence). Amplified TCR beta CDR3 regions came from RNA transcripts. With the HTBI primer set, the TCR CDR3 went through a first round of RT-PCR. TCRdb analysed the multiplex PCR reads with MiXCR anew, one entry per CDR3 protein. The data show roughly 500,000 distinct CDR3 sequences, with more than 45% seen just once and around 20% held by the top ten. This clonotype was recorded once. Its antigen is currently unknown. The TCR originated in an adult woman with Graves' disease, either hyperthyroidism or ophthalmopathy (not recorded which). The sample was peripheral blood or thyroid tissue (not recorded which). The chain joins TRBV5-4 to TRBJ2-7; D remains ambiguous. The CDR3 nucleotides are TGTGCCAGCAGCTTGCGAGTAAGTTTCGAGCAGTACTTC. Amino acid sequence: CASSLRVSFEQYF.